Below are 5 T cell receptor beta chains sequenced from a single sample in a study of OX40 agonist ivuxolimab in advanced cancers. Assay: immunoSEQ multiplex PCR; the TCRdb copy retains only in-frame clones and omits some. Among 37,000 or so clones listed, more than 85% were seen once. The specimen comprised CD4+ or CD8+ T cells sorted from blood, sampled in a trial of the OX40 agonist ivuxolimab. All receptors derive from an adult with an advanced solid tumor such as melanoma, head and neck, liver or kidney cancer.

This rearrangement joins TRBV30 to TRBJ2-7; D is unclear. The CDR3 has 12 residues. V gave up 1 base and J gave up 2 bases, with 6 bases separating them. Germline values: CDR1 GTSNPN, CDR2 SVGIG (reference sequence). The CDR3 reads CAWSDQAYEQYF. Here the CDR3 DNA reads TGTGCCTGGAGTGACCAGGCCTACGAGCAGTACTTC.

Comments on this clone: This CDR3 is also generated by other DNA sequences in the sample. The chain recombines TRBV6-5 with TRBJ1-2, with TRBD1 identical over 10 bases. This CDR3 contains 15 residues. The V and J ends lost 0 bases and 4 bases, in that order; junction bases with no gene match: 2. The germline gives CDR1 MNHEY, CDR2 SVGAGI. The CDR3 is CASSYSTGGGYGYTF. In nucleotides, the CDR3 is TGTGCCAGCAGTTACTCGACAGGGGGCGGCTATGGCTACACCTTC.

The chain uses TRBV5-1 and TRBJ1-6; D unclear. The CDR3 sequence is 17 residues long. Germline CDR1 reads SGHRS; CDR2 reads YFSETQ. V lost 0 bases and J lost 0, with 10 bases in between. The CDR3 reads CASSLGPVSSYNSPLHF. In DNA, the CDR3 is TGCGCCAGCAGCTTGGGGCCGGTTAGCTCCTATAATTCACCCCTCCACTTT.

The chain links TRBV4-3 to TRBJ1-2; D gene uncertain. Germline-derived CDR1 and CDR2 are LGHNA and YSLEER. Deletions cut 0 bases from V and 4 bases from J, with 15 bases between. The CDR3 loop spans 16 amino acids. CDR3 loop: CASSQDIRTDIYGYTF. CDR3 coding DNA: TGCGCCAGCAGCCAAGATATCAGGACGGATATCTATGGCTACACCTTC.

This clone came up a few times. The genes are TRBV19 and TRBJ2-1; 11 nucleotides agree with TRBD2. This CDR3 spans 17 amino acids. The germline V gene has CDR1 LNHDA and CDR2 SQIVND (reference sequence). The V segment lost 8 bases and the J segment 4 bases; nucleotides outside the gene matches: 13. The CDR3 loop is CASRFTRTSGQYNEQFF. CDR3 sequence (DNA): TGTGCCAGTCGATTCACGCGGACTAGCGGGCAATACAATGAGCAGTTCTTC.